This T cell receptor beta chain stems from a study of blood T cell repertoires in COVID-19. Study background: Samples came from the United States, Italy and Spain, spanning acute and convalescent COVID-19. PBMCs, B-cell-depleted T cells, or T cells were the source of the cDNA or gDNA that made up the material.

In the study's own analysis: Researchers report that nucleated cell counts were estimated from reference gene primer amplification. Method: immunoSEQ multiplex PCR; TCRdb's copy keeps in-frame clones and lacks some. V, J and clone size are those of that table, while D and trimming were read from the DNA. The data contain tens of thousands of clones, roughly three quarters of them singletons. The CDR3 length is 14 residues. CDR1 is SGHVS and CDR2 is FQNEAQ in the germline V gene. Between the trimmed V and J ends, which lost 1 base and 5 bases, there was a span of 8 bases. This TCR was recovered from a man aged 70 or older with acute or convalescent COVID-19. This rearrangement joins TRBV7-8 to TRBJ1-4, with D unclear. Sequences were obtained from peripheral blood. The CDR3, as DNA: TGTGCCAGCAGCTTAGGGCCGGAGAATGAAAAACTGTTTTTT. It translates to CASSLGPENEKLFF.